This TCR beta chain was sequenced for a study of blood T cell repertoires in COVID-19. About the study: The study drew acute and convalescent COVID-19 samples from the United States, Italy and Spain.

Clones were read by immunoSEQ multiplex PCR, and TCRdb kept only the in-frame ones, dropping some. The table shows some 14,000 clones, with roughly nine tenths occurring only once. Germline V gives CDR1 MNHGY, CDR2 SVAAGI. CDR3 length: 13 residues. The V gene lost 2 bases and the J gene lost 5 bases, with 8 bases spanning the gap. The clonotype was recovered from a human donor in a cohort sampled during active COVID-19. Sample: peripheral blood. V is TRBV6-9 and J is TRBJ2-3; D is unclear. The CDR3 DNA follows: TGTGCCAGCAGTTATCGGTCGCAAGATACGCAGTATTTT. Amino acids: CASSYRSQDTQYF.